This passage covers 10 T cell receptor beta chains from one sample sequenced in a study of neurological immune-mediated disorders. TCRdb fed the 5' RACE reads into MiXCR, producing one record per CDR3 protein. The sample has around 60,000 distinct CDR3 sequences; around 3.4% are singletons. The sequencing sample was made of PBMCs. These receptors came from a woman aged 55-70 years with multiple sclerosis.

There are many counts of this clonotype. The chain employs TRBV20-1 and TRBJ2-1; 16 nucleotides match TRBD2. This CDR3 region has 20 residues. Germline V gene lookup returns CDR1 DFQATT and CDR2 SNEGSKA (reference sequence). The V segment lost 0 bases and the J segment 4 bases; nucleotides outside the gene matches: 12. This CDR3 is CSARDLMGLAGGLWYNEQFF. The CDR3 bases are TGCAGTGCTAGAGATCTTATGGGACTAGCGGGAGGGTTGTGGTACAATGAGCAGTTCTTC.

This clonotype was counted at least ten times. V usage is TRBV7-8 and J usage is TRBJ1-4; D gene uncertain. CDR3 length: 16 amino acids. Trimming took off 2 bases at V and 0 bases at J, with 10 bases between the two ends. In germline, CDR1 is SGHVS, CDR2 FQNEAQ. The chain's CDR3 is CASSLSQIATNEKLFF. CDR3 sequence (DNA): TGTGCCAGCAGCTTAAGTCAGATTGCAACTAATGAAAAACTGTTTTTT. The entire variable domain, with the rest obtained from reference TRBV7-8 and TRBJ1-4, is as follows: GAGVSQSPRYKVAKRGQDVALRCDPISGHVSLFWYQQALGQGPEFLTYFQNEAQLDKSGLPSDRFFAERPEGSVSTLKIQRTQQEDSAVYLCASSLSQIATNEKLFFGSGTQLSVL.

Ten or more counts support this clonotype. V and J are TRBV28 and TRBJ2-3, with D possibly being TRBD1 or TRBD2 (5 bases each). The CDR3 loop spans 16 amino acids. V was trimmed by 4 bases and J by 0 bases, leaving 14 bases between them. CDR1 and CDR2 (germline): MDHEN, SYDVKM. The CDR3: CASSWDPLESTDTQYF. CDR3 bases: TGTGCCAGCAGTTGGGACCCTCTAGAGAGCACAGATACGCAGTATTTT.

A word on this clonotype: A single base separates this from a much larger clone, so it may be a read error. V usage is TRBV12-3 or TRBV12-4 and J usage is TRBJ2-7; D unresolved. This CDR3 is 11 amino acids long. CDR3 amino acids: CAGSTPYEQYF. The DNA for the CDR3 is TGTGCCGGCAGTACTCCCTACGAGCAGTACTTC.

At least ten counts were recorded for this clonotype. The rearrangement links TRBV5-6 to TRBJ1-5; weak D call: TRBD1 (5 bases). CDR3 length equals 16 residues. From germline, CDR1 is SGHDT and CDR2 YYEEEE. With 0 bases removed from V and 0 bases from J, the gap between germline ends came to 10 bases. The CDR3 DNA reads TGTGCCAGCAGCTTGGGGGGACTCGGTAGCAATCAGCCCCAGCATTTT. It is translated as CASSLGGLGSNQPQHF.

Notes on this clonotype: This may arise from a read error, as a much more abundant clone is one base away. The chain combines TRBV27 with TRBJ2-1; 10 nucleotides agree with TRBD2. After removal of 6 bases from V and 3 bases from J, the junction contained 8 bases not matched to a gene. This CDR3 has 16 residues. CDR1 is MNHEY and CDR2 is SMNVEV in the germline V gene (reference sequence). The CDR3 region has the DNA TGTGCCAGCAGAGAGCGGGGGGGCCTCTACTACAATGAGCAGTTCTTC. The encoded protein is CASRERGGLYYNEQFF.

This clonotype has only a few counts. The chain joins TRBV7-2 to TRBJ1-1; D is unresolved. The length of the CDR3 is 15 residues. The germline CDR1 and CDR2 sequences are SGHTA and FQGNSA. Trimming stripped 2 bases from V and 4 bases from J, with 14 bases between. In DNA form, the CDR3 reads TGTGCCAGCAGCTTATCCTCCATCTTGGGCACTGAAGCTTTCTTT. Protein product: CASSLSSILGTEAFF.

This clonotype was seen ten or more times. The chain couples TRBV15 to TRBJ1-2; 8 nucleotides agree with TRBD1. The CDR3 sequence is 14 residues long. CDR1 is LNHNV, CDR2 YYDKDF, per germline (reference sequence). V trimming: 1 base; J trimming: 2 bases; junction bases outside the gene matches: 0. In DNA form, the CDR3 reads TGTGCCACCAGCAGAGGACAGGGGAACTATGGCTACACCTTC. This encodes CATSRGQGNYGYTF.

This clonotype has ten or more counts. V gene TRBV6-6 combines with J gene TRBJ2-5; D not resolved. V was trimmed by 6 bases and J by 5 bases, leaving 10 bases between them. Germline-derived CDR1 and CDR2 are MNHNY and SVGAGI (reference sequence). The CDR3 is 12 residues long. CDR3 nucleotide sequence: TGTGCCAGCAGCCCCGGAAGGGAGACCCAGTACTTC. It specifies CASSPGRETQYF.

This clonotype was counted many times. The V call is TRBV5-6, the J call TRBJ2-7, with D perhaps being TRBD1 or TRBD2 (7 bases each). From germline, CDR1 is SGHDT and CDR2 YYEEEE. The CDR3 extends over 15 amino acids. V was pared by 0 bases and J by 6 bases, with 16 bases between. The CDR3 protein is CASSLAGGGQREQYF. CDR3 nucleotides: TGTGCCAGCAGCTTGGCAGGGGGGGGCCAACGCGAGCAGTACTTC.